What follows is one T cell receptor (beta chain) and its context. Repertoires were generated with immunoSEQ multiplex PCR, while TCRdb's copy carries only in-frame clones and drops some. Of 200,000 or so clones listed, 90% to 95% are singletons. This entry comes from a study of control samples from healthy donors and cancer patients. Sequencing was done on a sample of blood. This TCR came from a man younger than 45 in good health.

CDR3 in DNA: TGTGCCACCAGCAGAGACCGGAGCGGGGCCTACCAGTATTTT. Translation gives CATSRDRSGAYQYF. The chain couples TRBV15 to TRBJ2-3, with 7 bases identical to TRBD2. Germline CDR1 and CDR2: LNHNV and YYDKDF (reference sequence). CDR3 length equals 14 residues. V was pared by 0 bases and J by 12 bases, with 9 bases of the junction left unmatched.